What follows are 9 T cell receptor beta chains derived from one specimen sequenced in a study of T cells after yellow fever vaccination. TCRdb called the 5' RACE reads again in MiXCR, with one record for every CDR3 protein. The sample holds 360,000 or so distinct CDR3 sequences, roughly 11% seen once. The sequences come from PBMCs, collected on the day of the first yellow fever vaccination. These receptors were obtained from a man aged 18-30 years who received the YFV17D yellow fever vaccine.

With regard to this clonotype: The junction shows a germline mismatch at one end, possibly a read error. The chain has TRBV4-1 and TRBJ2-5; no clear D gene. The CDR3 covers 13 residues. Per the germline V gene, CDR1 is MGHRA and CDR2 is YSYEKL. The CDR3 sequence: CTSSPQAQETQYF. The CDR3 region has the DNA TGCACCAGCAGCCCGCAGGCACAAGAGACCCAGTACTTC.

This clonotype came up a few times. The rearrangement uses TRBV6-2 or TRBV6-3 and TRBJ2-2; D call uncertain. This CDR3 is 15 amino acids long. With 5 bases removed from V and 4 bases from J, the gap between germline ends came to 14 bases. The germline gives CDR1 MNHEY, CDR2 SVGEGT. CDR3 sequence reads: CASSTRRWGTGELFF. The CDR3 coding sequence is TGTGCCAGCAGTACCCGACGGTGGGGCACCGGGGAGCTGTTTTTT.

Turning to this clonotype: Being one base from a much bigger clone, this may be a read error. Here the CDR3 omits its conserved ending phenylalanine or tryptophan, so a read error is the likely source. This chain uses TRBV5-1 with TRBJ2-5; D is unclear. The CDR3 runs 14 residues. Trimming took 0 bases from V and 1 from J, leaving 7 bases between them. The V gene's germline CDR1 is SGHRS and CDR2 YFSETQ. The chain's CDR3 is CASSLERVQETQYS. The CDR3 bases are TGCGCCAGCAGCTTGGAACGTGTCCAAGAGACCCAGTACTCC.

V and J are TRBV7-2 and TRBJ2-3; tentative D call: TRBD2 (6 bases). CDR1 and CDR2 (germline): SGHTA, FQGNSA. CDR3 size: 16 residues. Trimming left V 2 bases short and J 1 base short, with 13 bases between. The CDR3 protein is CASSLFLAQGTDTQYF. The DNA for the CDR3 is TGTGCCAGCAGCTTATTCCTAGCGCAAGGCACAGATACGCAGTATTTT.

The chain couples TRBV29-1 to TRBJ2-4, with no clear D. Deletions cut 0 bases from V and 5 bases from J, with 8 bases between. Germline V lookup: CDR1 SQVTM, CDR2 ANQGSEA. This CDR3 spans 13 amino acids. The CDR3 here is CSVEDWPENIQYF. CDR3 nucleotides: TGCAGCGTTGAAGATTGGCCAGAAAACATTCAGTACTTC.

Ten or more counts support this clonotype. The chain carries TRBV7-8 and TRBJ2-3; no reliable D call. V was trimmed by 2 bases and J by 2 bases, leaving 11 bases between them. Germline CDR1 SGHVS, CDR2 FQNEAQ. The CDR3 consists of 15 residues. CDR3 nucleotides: TGTGCCAGCAGCTTAAAACGGGTTCTCACAGATACGCAGTATTTT. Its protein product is CASSLKRVLTDTQYF. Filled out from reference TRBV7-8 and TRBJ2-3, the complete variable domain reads GAGVSQSPRYKVAKRGQDVALRCDPISGHVSLFWYQQALGQGPEFLTYFQNEAQLDKSGLPSDRFFAERPEGSVSTLKIQRTQQEDSAVYLCASSLKRVLTDTQYFGPGTRLTVL.

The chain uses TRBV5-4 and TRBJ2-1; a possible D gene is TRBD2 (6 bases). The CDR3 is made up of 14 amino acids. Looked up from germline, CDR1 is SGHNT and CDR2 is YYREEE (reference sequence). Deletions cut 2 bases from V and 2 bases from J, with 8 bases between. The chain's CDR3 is CASSFTSTYNEQFF. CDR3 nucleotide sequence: TGTGCCAGCAGCTTTACTAGCACCTACAATGAGCAGTTCTTC.

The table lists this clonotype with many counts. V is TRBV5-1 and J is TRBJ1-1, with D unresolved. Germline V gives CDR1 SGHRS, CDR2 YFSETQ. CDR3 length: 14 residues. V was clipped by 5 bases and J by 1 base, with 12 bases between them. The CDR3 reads CASSTQPENTEAFF. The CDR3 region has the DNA TGCGCCAGCAGTACACAACCAGAGAACACTGAAGCTTTCTTT.

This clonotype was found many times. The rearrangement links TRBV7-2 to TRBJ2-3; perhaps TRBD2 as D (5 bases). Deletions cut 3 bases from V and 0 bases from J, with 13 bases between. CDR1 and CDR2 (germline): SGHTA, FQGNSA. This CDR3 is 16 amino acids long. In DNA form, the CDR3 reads TGTGCCAGCAGCTTCCGGCCGGGAACTAGCACAGATACGCAGTATTTT. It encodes CASSFRPGTSTDTQYF.